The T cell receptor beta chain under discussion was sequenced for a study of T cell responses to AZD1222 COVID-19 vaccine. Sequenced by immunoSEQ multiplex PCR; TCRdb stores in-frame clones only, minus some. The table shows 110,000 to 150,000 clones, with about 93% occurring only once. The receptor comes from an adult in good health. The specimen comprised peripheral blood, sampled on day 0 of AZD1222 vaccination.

CDR3 sequence reads: CASSLRFVNGLSGELFF. CDR3 in DNA: TGTGCCAGCAGCTTACGGTTTGTCAACGGGTTGAGCGGGGAGCTGTTTTTT. This chain connects TRBV7-6 to TRBJ2-2; no firm D call. Germline CDR1 is SGHVS and CDR2 is FNYEAQ. The CDR3 runs 17 residues. V lost 2 bases and J lost 7, with 20 bases in between.